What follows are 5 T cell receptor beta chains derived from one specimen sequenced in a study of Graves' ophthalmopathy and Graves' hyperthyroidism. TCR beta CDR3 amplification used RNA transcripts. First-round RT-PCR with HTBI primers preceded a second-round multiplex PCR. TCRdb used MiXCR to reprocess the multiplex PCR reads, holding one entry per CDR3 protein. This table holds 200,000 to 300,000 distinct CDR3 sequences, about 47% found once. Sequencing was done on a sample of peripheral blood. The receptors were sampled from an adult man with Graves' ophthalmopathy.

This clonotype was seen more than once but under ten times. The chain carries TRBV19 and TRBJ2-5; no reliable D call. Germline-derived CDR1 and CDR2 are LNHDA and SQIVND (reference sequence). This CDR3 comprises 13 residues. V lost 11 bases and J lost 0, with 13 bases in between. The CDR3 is CAAGSAYQETQYF. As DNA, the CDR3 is TGTGCCGCTGGTTCGGCCTACCAAGAGACCCAGTACTTC.

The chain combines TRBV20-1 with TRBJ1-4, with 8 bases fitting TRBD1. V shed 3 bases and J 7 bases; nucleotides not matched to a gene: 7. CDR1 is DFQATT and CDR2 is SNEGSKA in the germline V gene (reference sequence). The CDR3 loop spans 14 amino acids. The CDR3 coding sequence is TGCAGTGCTAGCCTACCAGGGGGCACTGAAAAACTGTTTTTT. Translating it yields CSASLPGGTEKLFF.

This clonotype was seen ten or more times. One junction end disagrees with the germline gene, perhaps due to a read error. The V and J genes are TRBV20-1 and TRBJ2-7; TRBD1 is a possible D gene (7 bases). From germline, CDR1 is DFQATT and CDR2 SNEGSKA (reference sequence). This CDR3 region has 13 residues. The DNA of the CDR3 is TGCAGTGCCAGAGGAGGGGGCTCTTACGAGCAGTACTTC. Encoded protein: CSARGGGSYEQYF.

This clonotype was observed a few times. The CDR3: CASSLPGLGEETQYF. CDR3 sequence (DNA): TGTGCCAGCAGCCTCCCAGGATTGGGGGAGGAGACCCAGTACTTC. The chain has TRBV12-3 or TRBV12-4 and TRBJ2-5; D assignment may be TRBD1 or TRBD2 (5 bases each). This CDR3 is built from 15 residues. V lost 6 bases and J lost 5, with 19 bases in between.

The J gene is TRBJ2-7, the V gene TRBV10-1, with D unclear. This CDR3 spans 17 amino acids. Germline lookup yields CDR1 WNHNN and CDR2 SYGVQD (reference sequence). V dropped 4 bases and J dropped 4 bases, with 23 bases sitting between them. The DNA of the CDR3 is TGCGCCAGCAGTGCCACGACCCAGGTATACCCTTGGTACGAGCAGTACTTC. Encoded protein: CASSATTQVYPWYEQYF.